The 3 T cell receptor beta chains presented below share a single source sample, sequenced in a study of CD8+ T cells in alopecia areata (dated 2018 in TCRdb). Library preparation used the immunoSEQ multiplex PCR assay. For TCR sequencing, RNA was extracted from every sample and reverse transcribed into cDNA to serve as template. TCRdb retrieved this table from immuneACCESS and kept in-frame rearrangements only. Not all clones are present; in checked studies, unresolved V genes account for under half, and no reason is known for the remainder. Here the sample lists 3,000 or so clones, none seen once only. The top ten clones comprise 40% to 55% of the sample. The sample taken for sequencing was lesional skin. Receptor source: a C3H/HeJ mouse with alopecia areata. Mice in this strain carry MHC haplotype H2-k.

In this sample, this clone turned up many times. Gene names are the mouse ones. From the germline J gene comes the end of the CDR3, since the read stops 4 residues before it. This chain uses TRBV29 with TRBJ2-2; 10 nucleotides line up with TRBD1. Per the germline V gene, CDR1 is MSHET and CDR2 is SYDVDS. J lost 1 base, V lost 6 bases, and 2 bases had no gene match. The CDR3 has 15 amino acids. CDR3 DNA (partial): TGTGCTAGCAGCTGGGACAGGGGAAACACCGGG. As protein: CASSWDRGNTG. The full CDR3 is CASSWDRGNTGQLYF.

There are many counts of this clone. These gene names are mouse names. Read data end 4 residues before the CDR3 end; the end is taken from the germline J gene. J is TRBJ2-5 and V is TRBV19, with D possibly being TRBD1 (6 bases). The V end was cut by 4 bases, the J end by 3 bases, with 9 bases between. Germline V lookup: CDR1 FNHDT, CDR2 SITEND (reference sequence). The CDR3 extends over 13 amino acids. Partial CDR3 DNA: TGTGCCAGCAGTCCGGGACAACAAGAC. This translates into CASSPGQQD. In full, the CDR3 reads CASSPGQQDTQYF. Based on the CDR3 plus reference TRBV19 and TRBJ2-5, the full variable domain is GGIITQTPKFLIGQEGQKLTLKCQQNFNHDTMYWYRQDSGKGLRLIYYSITENDLQKGDLSEGYDASREKKSSFSLTVTSAQKNEMAVFLCASSPGQQDTQYFGPGTRLLVL.

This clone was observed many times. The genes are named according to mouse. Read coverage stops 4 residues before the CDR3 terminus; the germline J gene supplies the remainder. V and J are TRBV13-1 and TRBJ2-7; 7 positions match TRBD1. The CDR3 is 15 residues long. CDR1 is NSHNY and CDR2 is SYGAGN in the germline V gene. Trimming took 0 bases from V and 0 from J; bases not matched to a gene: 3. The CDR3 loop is CASSDGTGSSYEQYF. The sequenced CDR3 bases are TGTGCCAGCAGTGATGGGACAGGAAGCTCCTAT.